Each of the 7 T cell receptor beta chains below was sequenced from the same sample in a study of blood T cell repertoires in COVID-19. The data were produced by immunoSEQ multiplex PCR, yet TCRdb's version contains in-frame clones alone and is incomplete. The sample consists of fewer than 110,000 clones, roughly 90% of them appearing once. Sequenced material: peripheral blood. These receptor sequences come from a woman aged 60-75 years with acute or convalescent COVID-19.

The J gene is TRBJ2-3, the V gene TRBV6-2 or TRBV6-3; a possible D gene is TRBD2 (5 bases). The CDR3 has 16 residues. V was shortened by 0 bases and J by 2 bases, with 12 bases between the two germline ends. The germline CDR1 and CDR2 sequences are MNHEY and SVGEGT. Here the CDR3 reads CASSYSGAISTDTQYF. CDR3 DNA sequence: TGTGCCAGCAGTTACTCGGGAGCAATATCCACAGATACGCAGTATTTT.

The rearrangement links TRBV28 to TRBJ1-1, with D hard to call. The CDR3 totals 13 residues. V was clipped by 6 bases and J by 1 base, with 9 bases between them. The germline CDR1 and CDR2 sequences are MDHEN and SYDVKM. CDR3 sequence: CASRGSGNTEAFF. The CDR3 DNA is TGTGCCAGCAGGGGGAGCGGGAACACTGAAGCTTTCTTT. The variable domain in full, with the rest retrieved from reference TRBV28 and TRBJ1-1, is DVKVTQSSRYLVKRTGEKVFLECVQDMDHENMFWYRQDPGLGLRLIYFSYDVKMKEKGDIPEGYSVSREKKERFSLILESASTNQTSMYLCASRGSGNTEAFFGQGTRLTVV.

The chain has TRBV28 and TRBJ2-1; a weak D match, TRBD2 (6 bases). V lost 2 bases and J lost 7, with 12 bases in between. The germline V gene has CDR1 MDHEN and CDR2 SYDVKM. This CDR3 region has 14 residues. CDR3 DNA sequence: TGTGCCAGCAGTTTACGGGGGAGCCATAATGAGCAGTTCTTC. Protein sequence: CASSLRGSHNEQFF.

J is TRBJ1-2 and V is TRBV28, with 8 bases aligning to TRBD1. Germline-derived CDR1 and CDR2 are MDHEN and SYDVKM. This CDR3 has 16 residues. Losses at the gene ends were 4 bases for V and 2 bases for J; bases not matched to a gene: 9. The CDR3 spells CASSSPPGGANYGYTF. CDR3 in DNA: TGTGCCAGCAGTTCCCCCCCAGGGGGCGCGAACTATGGCTACACCTTC.

The chain carries TRBV11-2 and TRBJ2-3, with a tentative D call TRBD2 (5 bases). CDR1 and CDR2 from the germline V gene are SGHAT and FQNNGV. This CDR3 has 13 residues. Trimming shortened V by 2 bases and J by 4 bases, and 7 bases separated the two germline ends. DNA of the CDR3: TGTGCCAGCAGCTTATACGGGGCAGATACGCAGTATTTT. Translation gives CASSLYGADTQYF.

This clone has only one observation. The chain recombines TRBV11-2 with TRBJ1-4, with D hard to call. Germline V gives CDR1 SGHAT, CDR2 FQNNGV. The V and J ends lost 1 base and 8 bases respectively, with 14 bases between them. The CDR3 covers 15 residues. The CDR3 DNA is TGTGCCAGCAGCTTAGGTCCGGCTCTCGGGGAAAAACTGTTTTTT. It encodes CASSLGPALGEKLFF.

This chain links TRBV3-1 (or the pseudogene TRBV3-2) with TRBJ1-1, with D maybe TRBD1 (5 bases). Germline V CDR1 and CDR2: LGHDT, YNNKEL (reference sequence). The V end was cut by 1 base, the J end by 4 bases, with 10 bases between. The CDR3 totals 14 residues. Written as DNA, the CDR3 is TGTGCCAGCAGCCAAGGGGGGGGGAGCACTGAAGCTTTCTTT. It translates to CASSQGGGSTEAFF.